This T cell receptor beta chain originates from a study of shared clonotypes between healthy human individuals. Study-level information: Each donor's CD8 memory used one plate, CD8 naive two, each CD4 subset three. Study observations and caveats: Relative to their counterparts shared across all four donors, non-shared clonotypes exhibited diminished generation probabilities.

V lost 7 bases and J 1 base, leaving 12 bases between the germline ends. The CDR3 has 13 residues. Germline V lookup: CDR1 SGHKS, CDR2 YYEKEE (reference sequence). This clone was seen once. Antigen: not known. Donors comprised only Caucasian adults living in Nashville, Tennessee. Clones were sequenced by immunoSEQ multiplex PCR, and TCRdb holds only the in-frame ones, with some missing. Of about 1.4 million clones in the sample, 95% to 97% were seen once. This sequence joins TRBV5-5 and TRBJ2-7; D is undetermined. This clonotype originated in a man under 40 in good health. What was sequenced was naive CD4+ T cells sorted from blood. Subset meaning: CD45RA+ positively selected. Here the CDR3 reads CASGPTPSYEQYF. CDR3 DNA sequence: TGTGCCAGCGGACCGACACCTTCCTACGAGCAGTACTTC.